These 9 T cell receptor beta chains were all obtained from the same sample, sequenced in a study of T-cell reconstitution after alpha-beta-depleted transplantation in children. Preparation of the TCRbeta library involved a method that used unique molecular identifiers. A single record per CDR3 protein comes from TCRdb applying MiXCR to the PCR reads. The table records some 830,000 distinct CDR3 sequences, around 17% of them present only once. This material consisted of PBMCs, mostly from graft donor cells, taken 360 days after TCRalphabeta/CD19-depleted stem cell transplant. The receptors were gathered from a male patient aged 10-17 years who had a stem cell transplant for acute lymphoblastic leukemia, so the T cells may come from the graft donor.

This clonotype appeared a few times. The chain carries TRBV7-6 and TRBJ2-6; 15 bases match TRBD2. This CDR3 has 18 residues. Germline CDR1 is SGHVS and CDR2 is FNYEAQ. V shed 6 bases, J shed 3 bases, and the junction held 6 bases outside the gene matches. The CDR3 reads CASSRGLAGGGGANVLTF. The CDR3, as DNA: TGTGCCAGCAGTAGAGGACTAGCGGGAGGGGGTGGGGCCAACGTCCTGACTTTC.

This clonotype occurred a few times. The chain employs TRBV12-5 and TRBJ2-7; weak D call: TRBD1 (5 bases). The germline V gene encodes CDR1 LGHNT and CDR2 FRNRAP. The CDR3 is 14 amino acids. V gave up 4 bases and J gave up 2 bases, with 12 bases separating them. CDR3 DNA sequence: TGTGCTAGTGGTTCCGCAACAGGCACCTACGAGCAGTACTTC. As protein: CASGSATGTYEQYF.

This clonotype has more than one count but fewer than ten. Mismatch with germline at one junction end may stem from a read error. This rearrangement joins TRBV20-1 to TRBJ1-1; possibly TRBD1 for D (6 bases). Germline assignment: CDR1 DFQATT and CDR2 SNEGSKA (reference sequence). This CDR3 comprises 16 residues. CDR3 in amino acids: CSARTTGTGVKTEAFF. In DNA form, the CDR3 reads TGCAGTGCTAGGACCACAGGGACGGGGGTGAAGACTGAAGCTTTCTTT.

Many counts were recorded for this clonotype. The genes are TRBV4-1 and TRBJ2-1; no firm D call. Germline V gene lookup returns CDR1 MGHRA and CDR2 YSYEKL. CDR3 size: 12 residues. Trimming took off 2 bases at V and 8 bases at J, with 7 bases between the two ends. The DNA of the CDR3 is TGCGCCAGCAGCCAATTTCACTATGAGCAGTTCTTC. Translated, it gives CASSQFHYEQFF.

The CDR3 protein is CASSLLGPQSTDTQYF. CDR3 bases: TGTGCCAGCAGCTTACTCGGACCCCAGAGCACAGATACGCAGTATTTT. The rearrangement uses TRBV7-3 and TRBJ2-3; D not resolved. Germline CDR1 and CDR2: SGHTA and FQGTGA. V lost 2 bases and J 0 bases, leaving 12 bases between the germline ends. CDR3 length: 16 amino acids.

The rearrangement joins TRBV11-1 to TRBJ2-7; 8 bases align to TRBD2. CDR1 is SGHAT, CDR2 FQDESV, per germline (reference sequence). This CDR3 comprises 15 residues. V lost 3 bases, J lost 2 bases, and 6 bases stayed unmatched. The CDR3 loop reads CASSLSSGPTYEQYF. For the CDR3, the DNA is TGTGCCAGCAGCTTGTCTAGCGGGCCTACCTACGAGCAGTACTTC.

The chain uses TRBV6-6 and TRBJ1-5; 7 bases line up with TRBD1. Trimming cost V 6 bases and J 9 bases; bases outside gene matches: 5. The CDR3 extends over 12 amino acids. Germline CDR1 MNHNY, CDR2 SVGAGI (reference sequence). Written as DNA, the CDR3 is TGTGCCAGCAGCCACAGGGGAACGCCCCAGCATTTT. It codes for CASSHRGTPQHF.

The sample holds many counts of this clonotype. J is TRBJ2-7 and V is TRBV12-3 or TRBV12-4; 13 bases line up with TRBD2. V was clipped by 5 bases and J by 13 bases; unmatched bases: 8. The CDR3 totals 13 residues. This CDR3 is CASSIGTSGTFYF. In nucleotides, the CDR3 is TGTGCCAGCAGTATAGGGACTAGCGGGACTTTCTACTTC.

In this sample, this clonotype turned up a few times. The V and J genes are TRBV18 and TRBJ2-2, with 8 bases identical to TRBD1. The germline V gene encodes CDR1 KGHSH and CDR2 LQKENI. J was trimmed by 6 bases and V by 6 bases; bases with no gene match: 15. The CDR3 totals 17 residues. Here the CDR3 DNA reads TGTGCCAGCTCGCGGACAGGGCCCCCTCCTGGCGCCGGGGAGCTGTTTTTT. Protein sequence: CASSRTGPPPGAGELFF.